This TCR beta chain emerged from a study of blood T cell repertoires in COVID-19. Overall study: The United States, Italy and Spain provided the acute and convalescent COVID-19 samples. PBMCs, B-cell-depleted T cells, or T cells were the source of the cDNA or gDNA that made up the material.

The ends were cut back, 0 bases at V and 5 bases at J, with 14 bases in the middle. Germline CDR1 is SGDLS and CDR2 is YYNGEE. The CDR3 runs 15 residues. As handled by the study authors: The assay estimated nucleated cells by amplifying reference gene primers. The method was immunoSEQ multiplex PCR; TCRdb's version includes in-frame clones alone and lacks a portion of them. Clone size and the V and J calls come from that table; the DNA yielded D and trimming. The sample lists approximately 110,000 clones; 88% were seen once. The sequenced sample consisted of peripheral blood. The chain has TRBV9 and TRBJ2-5; a weak D match, TRBD1 (5 bases). The source is a woman between 50 and 59 years old with active or convalescent COVID-19. This CDR3 reads CASSVAKGWGETQYF. The CDR3 bases are TGTGCCAGCAGCGTAGCGAAGGGTTGGGGCGAGACCCAGTACTTC.